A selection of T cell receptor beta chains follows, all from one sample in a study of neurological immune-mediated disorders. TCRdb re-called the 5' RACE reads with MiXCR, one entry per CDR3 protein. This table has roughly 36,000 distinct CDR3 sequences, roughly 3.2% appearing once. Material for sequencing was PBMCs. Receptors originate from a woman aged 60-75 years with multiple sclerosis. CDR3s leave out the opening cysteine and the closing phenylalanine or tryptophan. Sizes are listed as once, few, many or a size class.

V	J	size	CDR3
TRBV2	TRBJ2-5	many	ASSDQGQGDLETQY
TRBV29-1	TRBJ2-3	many	SVGWGSSTDTQY
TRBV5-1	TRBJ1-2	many	ASSLQIPGGYT
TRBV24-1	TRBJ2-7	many	ATAAGAISSEQY
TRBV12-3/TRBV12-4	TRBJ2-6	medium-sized	ASSLHSGANVLT
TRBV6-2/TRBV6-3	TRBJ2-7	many	ASSDFYEQY
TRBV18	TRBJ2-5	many	ASSLNRGQETQY
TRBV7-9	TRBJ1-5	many	ASSSLGQGNNQPQH
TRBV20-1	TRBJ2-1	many	SAWTLRGDEQF
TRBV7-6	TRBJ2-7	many	ASSLVIGTSGRSYEQY
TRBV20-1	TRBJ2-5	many	SARANRAFQETQY